These 22 T cell receptor beta chains were all obtained from the same sample, sequenced in a study of T cells in Graves' hyperthyroidism and ophthalmopathy. RNA transcripts provided the source from which TCR beta CDR3 regions were amplified. The HTBI primer set drove a first-round RT-PCR of the TCR CDR3. TCRdb re-called the multiplex PCR reads through MiXCR, storing one row per CDR3 protein. This sample has roughly 100,000 distinct CDR3 sequences, with roughly 49% found just once. The sequencing sample was made of blood. The receptors were sampled from a woman aged 40 to 50 with Graves' hyperthyroidism.

The rearrangement uses TRBV10-2 and TRBJ2-3; 12 bases fit TRBD2. There are 15 residues in the CDR3. The V gene's germline CDR1 is WSHSY and CDR2 SAAADI. J gave up 4 bases and V 8 bases, and 7 bases lay outside the gene matches. This CDR3 is CASQPLAGGSDTQYF. CDR3 DNA sequence: TGCGCCAGCCAGCCCCTAGCGGGAGGGTCAGATACGCAGTATTTT.

As concerns this clonotype: A much larger clone sits a single nucleotide away, making a read error possible. This chain connects TRBV7-3 to TRBJ2-7; 9 nucleotides agree with TRBD1. The CDR3 spans 14 residues. Germline CDR1 reads SGHTA; CDR2 reads FQGTGA. V shed 3 bases and J 2 bases; nucleotides not matched to a gene: 2. Here the CDR3 DNA reads TGTGCCAGCAGCTTCGGGACAGGGACCTACGAGCAGTACTTC. Translating gives CASSFGTGTYEQYF.

The chain couples TRBV29-1 to TRBJ2-7, with TRBD2 identical over 13 bases. Looked up from germline, CDR1 is SQVTM and CDR2 is ANQGSEA. The CDR3 has 13 residues. The V gene end was trimmed by 6 bases and the J gene end by 4 bases; junction bases not matched to a gene: 3. In DNA form, the CDR3 reads TGCAGCGTCGGGACTAGCGGGGTATACGAGCAGTACTTC. This codes for CSVGTSGVYEQYF.

This clonotype was detected many times. The chain links TRBV6-1 to TRBJ1-5, with D hard to call. V was clipped by 1 base and J by 6 bases, with 13 bases between them. This CDR3 spans 15 amino acids. Germline CDR1 MNHNS, CDR2 SASEGT. The CDR3 here is CASSEGTAQSQPQHF. The CDR3 DNA reads as TGTGCCAGCAGTGAAGGAACAGCCCAAAGTCAGCCCCAGCATTTT.

Details on this clonotype: No conserved phenylalanine or tryptophan is present at the end of the CDR3, so a read error is the likely explanation. Because the CDR3's place on the DNA is in doubt, the DNA is left out and the CDR3 is given as listed by TCRdb. The chain uses TRBV11-1 and TRBJ1-5. Germline CDR1 reads SGHAT; CDR2 reads FQDESV (reference sequence). The CDR3 extends over 13 residues, inclusive of both ends. CDR3 sequence: CASSEAGNQPQQT.

Concerning this clonotype itself: A much larger clone differs by one base, so this may be a read error. The rearrangement links TRBV5-5 to TRBJ2-3; the D is unclear. Germline V gene data show CDR1 as SGHKS and CDR2 as YYEKEE (reference sequence). The CDR3 spans 12 residues. The CDR3 nucleotides are TGTGCCGGCAGCTTGGCGGTCTCGGCGCAGTATTTT. Encoded protein: CAGSLAVSAQYF.

The J gene is TRBJ1-1, the V gene TRBV7-2, with TRBD1 matching over 9 bases. The V segment lost 6 bases and the J segment 2 bases; nucleotides outside the gene matches: 7. Germline loops: CDR1 SGHTA, CDR2 FQGNSA. This CDR3 comprises 15 residues. CDR3 in amino acids: CASRYRGQGNTEAFF. In DNA form, the CDR3 reads TGTGCCAGCAGGTACAGGGGGCAAGGAAACACTGAAGCTTTCTTT.

This clonotype was counted many times. V usage is TRBV7-3 and J usage is TRBJ1-2, with a weak D call TRBD1 (5 bases). CDR1 is SGHTA and CDR2 is FQGTGA in the germline V gene. This CDR3 has 13 amino acids. Trimming cost V 0 bases and J 6 bases, with 8 bases left between them. The CDR3, as DNA: TGTGCCAGCAGCTTAACAGGGGCGGATGGCTACACCTTC. This sequence encodes CASSLTGADGYTF.

This chain connects TRBV19 to TRBJ1-5; TRBD1 matches at 9 bases. The germline V gene encodes CDR1 LNHDA and CDR2 SQIVND (reference sequence). The CDR3 is 17 amino acids. J was trimmed by 6 bases and V by 6 bases; bases with no gene match: 15. CDR3 DNA sequence: TGTGCCAGTAGCCCCACCAGCGGGACAGGGAAGGGTCAGCCCCAGCATTTT. As protein: CASSPTSGTGKGQPQHF.

This clonotype was recorded many times. This rearrangement joins TRBV20-1 to TRBJ2-6; 13 nucleotides match TRBD2. Trimming took 0 bases from V and 1 from J; bases not matched to a gene: 3. CDR1 and CDR2 from the germline V gene are DFQATT and SNEGSKA (reference sequence). The CDR3 contains 18 residues. CDR3: CSARDLLAGGSGANVLTF. DNA of the CDR3: TGCAGTGCTAGAGACCTACTAGCGGGAGGGTCTGGGGCCAACGTCCTGACTTTC.

The V gene is TRBV3-1, the J gene TRBJ1-6; 7 bases align to TRBD1. Looked up from germline, CDR1 is LGHDT and CDR2 is YNNKEL (reference sequence). Trimming took 6 bases from V and 10 from J; bases not matched to a gene: 6. This CDR3 contains 13 residues. In DNA, the CDR3 is TGTGCCAGCAGACGACAGGGACAATCACCCCTCCACTTT. Translated: CASRRQGQSPLHF. Using reference TRBV3-1 and TRBJ1-6 for the parts outside the CDR3, the full variable domain is DTAVSQTPKYLVTQMGNDKSIKCEQNLGHDTMYWYKQDSKKFLKIMFSYNNKELIINETVPNRFSPKSPDKAHLNLHINSLELGDSAVYFCASRRQGQSPLHFGNGTRLTVT.

This clonotype has at least ten counts. The chain uses TRBV20-1 and TRBJ1-4; D possibly corresponds to TRBD1 (6 bases). The CDR3 has 13 amino acids. The germline gives CDR1 DFQATT, CDR2 SNEGSKA (reference sequence). V was trimmed by 4 bases and J by 1 base, leaving 7 bases between them. CDR3 amino acids: CSATGETNEKLFF. CDR3 sequence (DNA): TGCAGTGCTACAGGGGAAACTAATGAAAAACTGTTTTTT.

The sample holds many counts of this clonotype. The rearrangement uses TRBV7-9 and TRBJ2-5, with TRBD2 matching 10 bases. The CDR3 is made up of 16 amino acids. The V segment lost 0 bases and the J segment 5 bases; nucleotides outside the gene matches: 6. Germline lookup yields CDR1 SEHNR and CDR2 FQNEAQ (reference sequence). DNA of the CDR3: TGTGCCAGCAGCTTAGCGAGCGGGAGGGCCGGGGAGACCCAGTACTTC. Protein sequence: CASSLASGRAGETQYF.

This clonotype was seen only once. V and J are TRBV10-3 and TRBJ1-5; 9 bases align to TRBD1. Trimming removed 8 bases from V and 6 bases from J; junction bases left unmatched: 11. Germline CDR1 and CDR2: ENHRY and SYGVKD. This CDR3 is 15 amino acids long. CDR3 bases: TGTGCCATCTTCTCCGGACAGGGGCATGTTCAGCCCCAGCATTTT. It encodes CAIFSGQGHVQPQHF.

This clonotype appeared many times. The chain couples TRBV4-2 to TRBJ2-5; D assignment may be TRBD1 or TRBD2 (5 bases each). Trimming took off 1 base at V and 4 bases at J, with 13 bases between the two ends. CDR1 and CDR2 from the germline V gene are LGHNA and YNFKEQ. The CDR3 consists of 15 residues. The CDR3 nucleotides are TGTGCCAGCAGCCAAGTTGTCGGGGCGGGAGAGACCCAGTACTTC. Amino acid sequence: CASSQVVGAGETQYF.

This chain links TRBV12-3 or TRBV12-4 with TRBJ1-3; unclear D gene. With 6 bases removed from V and 0 bases from J, the gap between germline ends came to 12 bases. This CDR3 region has 15 residues. CDR3: CASSFRGNSGNTIYF. Here the CDR3 DNA reads TGTGCCAGCAGCTTTCGAGGGAACTCTGGAAACACCATATATTTT.

This clonotype came up a few times. V gene TRBV20-1 combines with J gene TRBJ2-3; tentatively, D is TRBD2 (6 bases). Germline CDR1 DFQATT, CDR2 SNEGSKA (reference sequence). The CDR3 has 13 residues. The germline V and J ends were trimmed by 4 bases and 3 bases, with 11 bases remaining between them. CDR3 protein: CSATLGLTDTQYF. The CDR3 DNA reads TGCAGTGCTACCCTTGGACTAACAGATACGCAGTATTTT.

The J gene is TRBJ2-7, the V gene TRBV2; 12 bases are a match to TRBD2. The germline CDR1 and CDR2 sequences are SNHLY and FYNNEI. This CDR3 has 15 residues. The V segment lost 5 bases and the J segment 0 bases; nucleotides outside the gene matches: 2. The CDR3 loop is CASSLTSGSSYEQYF. The CDR3 DNA reads as TGTGCCAGCAGTTTGACTAGCGGGAGCTCCTACGAGCAGTACTTC.

About this clonotype: This may stem from a read error, because a much larger clone lies one nucleotide away. V usage is TRBV28 and J usage is TRBJ1-5; D gene uncertain. The CDR3 is 15 residues long. Germline V CDR1 and CDR2: MDHEN, SYDVKM. The CDR3 loop is CASRLAEGAHQPQRF. As DNA, the CDR3 is TGTGCCAGCAGGCTGGCCGAGGGCGCCCATCAGCCCCAGCGTTTT.

In its sample, this clonotype was seen a few times. The chain uses TRBV7-3 and TRBJ2-5; 10 bases fit TRBD2. Germline V gene data show CDR1 as SGHTA and CDR2 as FQGTGA. After removal of 6 bases from V and 2 bases from J, the junction contained 3 bases not matched to a gene. CDR3 length equals 14 residues. CDR3 sequence reads: CASSLAGGQETQYF. The CDR3 bases are TGTGCCAGCAGTTTAGCGGGGGGTCAAGAGACCCAGTACTTC. Complete variable domain (other parts from reference TRBV7-3 and TRBJ2-5): GAGVSQTPSNKVTEKGKYVELRCDPISGHTALYWYRQSLGQGPEFLIYFQGTGAADDSGLPNDRFFAVRPEGSVSTLKIQRTERGDSAVYLCASSLAGGQETQYFGPGTRLLVL.

This clonotype was observed many times. The chain carries TRBV5-6 and TRBJ1-4; possible D gene TRBD1, 6 bases. The CDR3 consists of 14 residues. The V end was cut by 2 bases, the J end by 8 bases, with 13 bases between. Germline lookup yields CDR1 SGHDT and CDR2 YYEEEE. The CDR3 here is CASSLVRGREKLFF. CDR3 DNA sequence: TGTGCCAGCAGCTTAGTCAGGGGACGAGAAAAACTGTTTTTT.

This clonotype was observed many times. V is TRBV6-5 and J is TRBJ1-5; D possibly corresponds to TRBD1 (6 bases). CDR1 and CDR2 (germline): MNHEY, SVGAGI. V was clipped by 5 bases and J by 2 bases, with 10 bases between them. The CDR3 runs to 14 residues. CDR3 bases: TGTGCCAGCAGTCTCCGACAGGGCAATCAGCCCCAGCATTTT. Translating it yields CASSLRQGNQPQHF.